The entry below describes one T cell receptor beta chain. There are many counts of this clonotype. Its antigen target is currently unknown. Base qualities are not recorded, but no much larger clone differs from it by a single base. To prepare the library, PCR was applied. The sequencing machine was an Illumina HiSeq 2500. To normalize quantification of the TCRbeta repertoire, the TCR libraries were built with molecular barcoding that relied on unique molecular identifiers. TCRdb reworked the public reads: Q25 trimming with fastp, MiXCR clone assembly, productive beta chains retained. Rows matching on CDR3 protein sequence are summarized as one entry with the most common DNA and genes. For this sample the table gives about 130,000 distinct CDR3 sequences, of which roughly 9.7% were detected only once. 24% of the sample comes from the top ten. The data stem from a study of T-cell reconstitution after alpha-beta-depleted transplantation in children (dated by TCRdb to about 2016). In terms of the full investigation: Using TCR repertoire profiling, the study quantitatively followed how T-cell immune reconstitution unfolded in children after TCRalphabeta/CD19-depleted allogeneic hematopoietic cell transplantation. Broader findings and caveats from the paper: In some patients, the high TCRbeta diversity seen at day 60 was put down to recipient T cells and intrathymic progenitors that had survived conditioning. Over subsequent months, a decline in hyperexpanded clone frequencies was noted, and after one year, T-cell counts and TCRbeta diversity were mostly ascribed to newly produced T cells. The apparently early alphabetaT-cell count recovery about two months after transplant was reportedly dependent on only several hundred rapidly expanded clones derived from non-depleted graft cells.

CDR1 is given as SGHKS and CDR2 as YYEKEE, both from the germline V gene (reference sequence). V loses 1 base at its end and J loses 10 bases; junction bases beyond the gene matches: 2. Its CDR3 holds 12 amino acids, cysteine through phenylalanine. The CDR3 DNA has 36 bases and is translated from base 1. Taken with the paper, the label for treatment or condition translates to: allogeneic hematopoietic cell transplantation with graft depleted of TCRalphabeta T cells and CD19 B cells. The children who served as transplant recipients had been given grafts of TCRalphabeta/CD19-depleted allogeneic hematopoietic cells.

The chain uses TRBV5-5 and TRBJ2-1; 7 middle bases align to TRBD2. This TCR came from a girl in the first two years of life who had a stem cell transplant for combined immunodeficiency, so the T cells may come from the graft donor. The sample here was PBMCs, mostly from graft donor cells, taken 180 days after TCRalphabeta/CD19-depleted stem cell transplant. The sequenced DNA is TGTGCCAGCAGCTTGTGGGGGGGGGAGCAGTTCTTC. Its protein reads: CASSLWGGEQFF.